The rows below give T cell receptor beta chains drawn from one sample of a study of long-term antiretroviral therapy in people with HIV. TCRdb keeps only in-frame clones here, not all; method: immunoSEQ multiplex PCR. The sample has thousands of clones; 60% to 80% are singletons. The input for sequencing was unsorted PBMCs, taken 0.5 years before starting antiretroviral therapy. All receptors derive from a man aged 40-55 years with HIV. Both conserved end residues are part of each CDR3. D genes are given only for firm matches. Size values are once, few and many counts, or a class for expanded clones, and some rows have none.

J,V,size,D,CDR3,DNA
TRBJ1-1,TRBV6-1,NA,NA,CASSENKQNTEAFF,TGTGCCAGCAGTGAAAACAAGCAGAACACTGAAGCTTTCTTT
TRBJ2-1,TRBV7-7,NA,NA,CASSLQTSRVNEQFF,TGTGCCAGCAGCTTGCAAACTAGTAGGGTGAATGAGCAGTTCTTC
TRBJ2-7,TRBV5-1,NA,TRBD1,CASSLETGLYEQYF,TGCGCCAGCAGCTTGGAGACAGGGTTATACGAGCAGTACTTC
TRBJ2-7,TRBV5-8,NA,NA,CASSLAGAPVYEQYF,TGTGCCAGCAGCTTGGCTGGAGCCCCAGTGTACGAGCAGTACTTC
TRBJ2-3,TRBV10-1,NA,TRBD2,CASSDTSDHTDTQYF,TGCGCCAGCAGTGATACTAGCGATCACACAGATACGCAGTATTTT
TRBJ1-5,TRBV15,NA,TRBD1,CATSRTGLYNQPQHF,TGTGCCACCAGCAGGACAGGGCTCTACAATCAGCCCCAGCATTTT
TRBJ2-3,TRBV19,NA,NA,CASTPHLTGITDTQYF,TGTGCCAGTACACCCCACCTGACAGGAATTACAGATACGCAGTATTTT
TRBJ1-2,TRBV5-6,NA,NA,CASSFLTNYGYTF,TGTGCCAGCAGCTTCTTGACTAACTATGGCTACACCTTC
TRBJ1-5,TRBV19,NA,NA,CASSIDSGYQPQHF,TGTGCCAGTAGTATAGATTCCGGGTACCAGCCCCAGCATTTT
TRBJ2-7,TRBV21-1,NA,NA,CASSNNRGPWLRGQYF,TGTGCCAGCAGCAACAACAGGGGGCCCTGGTTACGAGGGCAGTACTTC
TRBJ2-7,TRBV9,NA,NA,CASSAQDSTEQYF,TGTGCCAGCAGCGCCCAGGACAGCACCGAGCAGTACTTC
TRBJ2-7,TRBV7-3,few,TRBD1,CASSAGTETSEQYF,TGTGCCAGCAGCGCCGGGACAGAGACGTCCGAGCAGTACTTC
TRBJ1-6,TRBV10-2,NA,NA,CASSEKSGNSPLHF,TGCGCCAGCAGCGAGAAGTCGGGGAATTCACCCCTCCACTTT
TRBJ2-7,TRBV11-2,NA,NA,CASRWTSAYEQYF,TGTGCCAGCAGGTGGACATCCGCCTACGAGCAGTACTTC
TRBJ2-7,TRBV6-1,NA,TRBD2,CASTRRGGSYEQYF,TGTGCCAGCACCCGTCGGGGGGGCTCCTACGAGCAGTACTTC
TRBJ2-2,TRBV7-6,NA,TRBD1,CASSLGTGAIGELFF,TGTGCCAGCAGCTTAGGGACAGGGGCTATCGGGGAGCTGTTTTTT
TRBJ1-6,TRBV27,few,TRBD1,CASKTGGSYNSPLHF,TGTGCCAGCAAGACAGGGGGATCCTATAATTCACCCCTCCACTTT
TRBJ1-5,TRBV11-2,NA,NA,CASSLYDGPNQPQHF,TGTGCCAGCAGCTTATACGACGGACCCAATCAGCCCCAGCATTTT
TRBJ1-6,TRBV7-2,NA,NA,CASVSGLPGNSPLHF,TGTGCCAGCGTTTCCGGACTGCCGGGAAATTCACCCCTCCACTTT
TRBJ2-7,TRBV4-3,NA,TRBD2,CASSQGLAGPLYEQYF,TGCGCCAGCAGCCAAGGACTAGCGGGGCCCCTCTACGAGCAGTACTTC
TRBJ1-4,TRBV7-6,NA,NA,CASSLTTGRSEKLFF,TGTGCCAGCAGTCTAACTACAGGGAGATCTGAAAAACTGTTTTTT
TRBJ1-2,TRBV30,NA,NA,CAWNPGTGSDGYTF,TGTGCCTGGAATCCGGGAACAGGGTCGGATGGCTACACCTTC
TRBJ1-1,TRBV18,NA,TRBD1,CASSLHRGVGTEAFF,TGTGCCAGCTCACTCCACAGGGGCGTGGGGACTGAAGCTTTCTTT
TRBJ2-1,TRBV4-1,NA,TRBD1,CASSQDLRGRYTYNEQFF,TGCGCCAGCAGCCAAGATCTCAGGGGGAGATACACCTACAATGAGCAGTTCTTC
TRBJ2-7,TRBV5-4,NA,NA,CASSQAVLPYEQYF,TGTGCCAGCAGCCAGGCGGTCCTTCCCTACGAGCAGTACTTC
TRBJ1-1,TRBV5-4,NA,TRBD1,CASGTGGEGTEAFF,TGTGCCAGCGGGACAGGGGGCGAGGGCACTGAAGCTTTCTTT
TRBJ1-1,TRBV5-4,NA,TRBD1,CASSSPTGVNTEAFF,TGTGCCAGCAGCTCTCCGACAGGGGTGAACACTGAAGCTTTCTTT
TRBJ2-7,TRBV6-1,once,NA,CASSHTGYEQYF,TGTGCCAGCAGTCACACGGGCTACGAGCAGTACTTC